A single sample is the source of the 10 T cell receptor beta chains below, sequenced in a study of blood T cell repertoires in COVID-19. The repertoire was sequenced with immunoSEQ multiplex PCR; TCRdb's copy has only in-frame clones and lacks some. This sample carries 35,000 to 45,000 clones, approximately 85% of them seen once, and the ten largest clones take under 35%. The source material was peripheral blood. The receptors shown here come from a woman aged 80 or older with acute or convalescent COVID-19.

This chain joins TRBV6-1 and TRBJ1-6, with D perhaps matching TRBD1 (5 bases). CDR3 length: 15 residues. The germline CDR1 and CDR2 sequences are MNHNS and SASEGT. V lost 2 bases to trimming and J lost 7 bases, with 12 bases between them. CDR3 in amino acids: CASSERGGKNSPLHF. In nucleotides, the CDR3 is TGTGCCAGCAGTGAACGGGGGGGTAAGAATTCACCCCTCCACTTT.

The V call is TRBV11-2, the J call TRBJ1-6; D ambiguous. Between the trimmed V and J ends, which lost 7 bases and 1 base, there was a span of 14 bases. The CDR3 loop spans 16 amino acids. From germline, CDR1 is SGHAT and CDR2 FQNNGV. In nucleotides, the CDR3 is TGTGCCAGCAACACTGAGGAATTTTCCTATAATTCACCCCTCCACTTT. It translates to CASNTEEFSYNSPLHF.

This clone was observed a handful of times. The CDR3 DNA reads as TGTGCCAGCAGTGCAACCTCCGGGACAGGGGGTTACGGCTACACCTTC. This sequence encodes CASSATSGTGGYGYTF. The chain employs TRBV28 and TRBJ1-2; TRBD1 matches at 11 bases. V lost 5 bases and J lost 8; bases outside the gene matches: 13. The germline V gene encodes CDR1 MDHEN and CDR2 SYDVKM. The CDR3 totals 16 residues.

The chain has TRBV7-2 and TRBJ2-7; 14 bases agree with TRBD2. The CDR3 covers 16 residues. The germline gives CDR1 SGHTA, CDR2 FQGNSA. V lost 6 bases to trimming and J lost 2 bases; unmatched junction nucleotides: 6. As DNA, the CDR3 is TGTGCCAGCAGTCCATCGGGACTAGCGGGAGCCTACGAGCAGTACTTC. It encodes CASSPSGLAGAYEQYF.

This chain joins TRBV2 and TRBJ2-5; TRBD1 matches 8 bases. Looked up from germline, CDR1 is SNHLY and CDR2 is FYNNEI. V lost 8 bases and J lost 4; bases outside the gene matches: 6. The CDR3 contains 13 residues. The CDR3: CASHTGGGETQYF. As DNA, the CDR3 is TGTGCCAGCCATACAGGGGGAGGAGAGACCCAGTACTTC.

V is TRBV7-8 and J is TRBJ2-7; D perhaps matches TRBD2 (7 bases). The germline gives CDR1 SGHVS, CDR2 FQNEAQ. The CDR3 totals 15 residues. Trimming removed 1 base at V and 3 bases at J, with 13 bases between. The CDR3 sequence: CASSLVGGPSYEQYF. CDR3 sequence (DNA): TGTGCCAGCAGCTTAGTGGGGGGGCCAAGCTACGAGCAGTACTTC. The entire variable domain, with the rest obtained from reference TRBV7-8 and TRBJ2-7, is as follows: GAGVSQSPRYKVAKRGQDVALRCDPISGHVSLFWYQQALGQGPEFLTYFQNEAQLDKSGLPSDRFFAERPEGSVSTLKIQRTQQEDSAVYLCASSLVGGPSYEQYFGPGTRLTVT.

This chain connects TRBV28 to TRBJ1-3, with a tentative D call TRBD1 (5 bases). This CDR3 region has 13 residues. V lost 6 bases and J lost 0, with 6 bases in between. Germline values: CDR1 MDHEN, CDR2 SYDVKM. CDR3 sequence (DNA): TGTGCCAGCAGCACAGGCTCTGGAAACACCATATATTTT. As protein: CASSTGSGNTIYF.

V is TRBV19 and J is TRBJ2-5; possibly TRBD1 for D (7 bases). CDR3 length: 14 residues. Trimming shortened V by 3 bases and J by 5 bases, and 13 bases separated the two germline ends. CDR1 is LNHDA, CDR2 SQIVND, per germline (reference sequence). CDR3 amino acids: CASSIGGGGETQYF. Here the CDR3 DNA reads TGTGCCAGTAGTATTGGAGGAGGGGGCGAGACCCAGTACTTC.

The gene calls are TRBV24-1 and TRBJ2-1, with TRBD1 matching over 9 bases. The CDR3 extends over 14 amino acids. Looked up from germline, CDR1 is KGHDR and CDR2 is SFDVKD. The V and J ends lost 9 bases and 5 bases, in that order; junction bases with no gene match: 7. As DNA, the CDR3 is TGTGCCACCGGGACAGGGTTGTTGGACAATGAGCAGTTCTTC. Protein: CATGTGLLDNEQFF.

A single count supports this clone. V usage is TRBV10-3 and J usage is TRBJ1-1; D gene ambiguous. This CDR3 spans 14 amino acids. V lost 3 bases, J lost 4 bases, and 12 bases lay in between. From germline, CDR1 is ENHRY and CDR2 SYGVKD. The CDR3 is CAISELVSGTEAFF. CDR3 bases: TGTGCCATCAGTGAACTAGTGAGTGGCACTGAAGCTTTCTTT.